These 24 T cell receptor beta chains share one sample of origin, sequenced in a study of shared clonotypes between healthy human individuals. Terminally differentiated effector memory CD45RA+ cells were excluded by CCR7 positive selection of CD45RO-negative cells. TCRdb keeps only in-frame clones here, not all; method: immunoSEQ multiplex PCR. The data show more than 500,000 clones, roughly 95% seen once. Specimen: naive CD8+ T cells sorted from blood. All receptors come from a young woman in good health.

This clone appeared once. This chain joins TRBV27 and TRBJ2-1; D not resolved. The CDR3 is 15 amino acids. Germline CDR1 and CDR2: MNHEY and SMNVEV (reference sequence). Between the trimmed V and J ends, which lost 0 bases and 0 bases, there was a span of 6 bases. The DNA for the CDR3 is TGTGCCAGCAGTTTATCGTTAGACTCCTACAATGAGCAGTTCTTC. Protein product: CASSLSLDSYNEQFF.

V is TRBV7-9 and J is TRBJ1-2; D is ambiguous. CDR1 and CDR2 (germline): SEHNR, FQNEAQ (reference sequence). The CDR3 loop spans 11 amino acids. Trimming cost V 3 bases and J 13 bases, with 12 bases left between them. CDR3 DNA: TGTGCCAGCAGCTTTGAGCCGGGAGCCACCTTC. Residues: CASSFEPGATF.

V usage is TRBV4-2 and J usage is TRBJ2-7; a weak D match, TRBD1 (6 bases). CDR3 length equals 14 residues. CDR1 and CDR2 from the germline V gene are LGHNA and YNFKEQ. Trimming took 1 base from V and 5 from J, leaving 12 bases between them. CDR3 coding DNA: TGTGCCAGCAGCCAAGCTTTGGGGGCCGACGAGCAGTACTTC. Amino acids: CASSQALGADEQYF.

The CDR3 here is CASSLAENYEQYF. The CDR3 nucleotides are TGTGCCAGCAGCTTGGCAGAGAACTACGAGCAGTACTTC. The chain uses TRBV5-4 and TRBJ2-5; D remains unclear. The last part of the DNA fits TRBJ2-7 better; the J call may be wrong. Germline CDR1 is SGHNT and CDR2 is YYREEE (reference sequence). The length of the CDR3 is 13 residues.

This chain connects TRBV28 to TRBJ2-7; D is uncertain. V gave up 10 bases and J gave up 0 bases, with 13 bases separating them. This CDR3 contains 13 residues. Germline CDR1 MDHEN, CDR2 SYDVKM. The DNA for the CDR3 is TGTGCCATCACTTCGCGCGGCTCCTACGAGCAGTACTTC. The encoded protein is CAITSRGSYEQYF.

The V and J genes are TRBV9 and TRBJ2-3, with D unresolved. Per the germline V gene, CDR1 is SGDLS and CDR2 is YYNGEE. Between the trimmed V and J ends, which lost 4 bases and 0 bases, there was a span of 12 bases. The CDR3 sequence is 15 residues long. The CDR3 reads CASSPGIRSTDTQYF. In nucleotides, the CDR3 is TGTGCCAGCAGCCCCGGAATCCGGAGCACAGATACGCAGTATTTT.

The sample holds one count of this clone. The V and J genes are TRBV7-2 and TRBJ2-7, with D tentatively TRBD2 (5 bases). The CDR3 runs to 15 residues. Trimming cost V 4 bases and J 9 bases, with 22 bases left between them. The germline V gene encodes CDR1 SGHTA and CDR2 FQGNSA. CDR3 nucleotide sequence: TGTGCCAGCAGCTACGAGGGCCTGTCAGGACCCCGGCAGTACTTC. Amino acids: CASSYEGLSGPRQYF.

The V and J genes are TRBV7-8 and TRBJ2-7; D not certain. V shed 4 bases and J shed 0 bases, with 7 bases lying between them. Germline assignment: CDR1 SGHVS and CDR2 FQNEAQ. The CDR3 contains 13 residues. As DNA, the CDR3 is TGTGCCAGCAGCTGGGCCTACTCCTACGAGCAGTACTTC. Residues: CASSWAYSYEQYF.

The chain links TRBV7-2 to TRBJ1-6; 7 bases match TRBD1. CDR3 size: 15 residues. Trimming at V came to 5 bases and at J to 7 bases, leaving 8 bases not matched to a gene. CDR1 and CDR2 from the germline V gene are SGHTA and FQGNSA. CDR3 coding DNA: TGTGCCAGCAGCACGTACGGGACAGCGAATTCACCCCTCCACTTT. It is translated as CASSTYGTANSPLHF.

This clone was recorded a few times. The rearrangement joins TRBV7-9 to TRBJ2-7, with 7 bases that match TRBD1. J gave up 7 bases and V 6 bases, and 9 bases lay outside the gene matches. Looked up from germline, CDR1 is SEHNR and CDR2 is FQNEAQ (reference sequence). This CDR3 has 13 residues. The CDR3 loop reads CASSPGTVNEQYF. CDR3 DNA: TGTGCCAGCAGTCCCGGGACAGTCAATGAGCAGTACTTC.

This CDR3 reads CAISESGETGLPYEQYF. CDR3 DNA sequence: TGTGCCATCAGTGAGTCTGGTGAAACGGGACTACCTTACGAGCAGTACTTC. This chain connects TRBV10-3 to TRBJ2-7, with 7 bases lining up with TRBD2. This CDR3 has 17 residues. With 0 bases clipped from V and 4 bases from J, the junction kept 12 bases outside the gene matches. CDR1 ENHRY and CDR2 SYGVKD come from the germline V gene.

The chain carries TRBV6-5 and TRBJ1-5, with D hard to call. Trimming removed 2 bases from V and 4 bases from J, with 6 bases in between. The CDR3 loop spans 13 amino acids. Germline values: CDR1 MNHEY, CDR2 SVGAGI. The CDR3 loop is CASSYGLNQPQHF. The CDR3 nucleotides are TGTGCCAGCAGTTACGGTCTTAATCAGCCCCAGCATTTT.

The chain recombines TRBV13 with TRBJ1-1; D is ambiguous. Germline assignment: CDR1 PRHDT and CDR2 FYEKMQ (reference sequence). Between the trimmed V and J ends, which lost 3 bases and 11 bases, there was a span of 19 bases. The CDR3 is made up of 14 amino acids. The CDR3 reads CASSLELKGREAFF. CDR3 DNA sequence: TGTGCCAGCAGCTTGGAACTCAAAGGACGGGAGGCTTTCTTT.

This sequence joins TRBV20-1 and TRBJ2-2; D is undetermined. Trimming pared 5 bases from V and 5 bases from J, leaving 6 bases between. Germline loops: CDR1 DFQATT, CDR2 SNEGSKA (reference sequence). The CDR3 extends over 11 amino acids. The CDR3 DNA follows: TGCAGTGCTGCCAGGACCGGGGAGCTGTTTTTT. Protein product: CSAARTGELFF.

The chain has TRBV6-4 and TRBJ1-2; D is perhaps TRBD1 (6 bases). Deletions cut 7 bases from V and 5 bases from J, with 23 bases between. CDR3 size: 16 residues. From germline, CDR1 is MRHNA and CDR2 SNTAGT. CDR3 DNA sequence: TGTGCCAGCACCCCGTCCCCGGGGGCGCCAGGTTATGGCTACACCTTC. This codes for CASTPSPGAPGYGYTF.

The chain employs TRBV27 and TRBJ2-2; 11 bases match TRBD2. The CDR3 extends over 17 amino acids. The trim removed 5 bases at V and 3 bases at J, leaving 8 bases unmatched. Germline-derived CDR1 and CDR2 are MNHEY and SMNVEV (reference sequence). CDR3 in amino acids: CASSPGLAGPDTGELFF. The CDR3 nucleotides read TGTGCCAGCAGTCCCGGACTAGCGGGCCCCGACACCGGGGAGCTGTTTTTT.

CDR3 residues: CASSLWTGIEGNTIYF. As DNA, the CDR3 is TGTGCCAGCAGCCTTTGGACAGGAATTGAAGGAAACACCATATATTTT. The chain carries TRBV28 and TRBJ1-3; 7 bases line up with TRBD1. Germline V gene sequence: CDR1 MDHEN, CDR2 SYDVKM. The junction had 12 bases not matched to a gene; V was cut back by 6 bases and J by 4 bases. The CDR3 length is 16 residues.

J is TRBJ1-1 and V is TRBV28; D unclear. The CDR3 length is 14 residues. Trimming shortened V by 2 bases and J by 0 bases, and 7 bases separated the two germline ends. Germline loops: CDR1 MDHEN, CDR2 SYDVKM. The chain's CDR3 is CASSLVTMNTEAFF. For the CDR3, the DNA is TGTGCCAGCAGTTTAGTAACCATGAACACTGAAGCTTTCTTT.

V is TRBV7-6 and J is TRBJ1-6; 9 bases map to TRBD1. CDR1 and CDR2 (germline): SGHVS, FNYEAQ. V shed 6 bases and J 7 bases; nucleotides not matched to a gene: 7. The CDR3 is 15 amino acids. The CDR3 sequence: CASSYTGTGNSPLHF. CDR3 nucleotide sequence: TGTGCCAGCAGTTATACCGGGACAGGGAATTCACCCCTCCACTTT.

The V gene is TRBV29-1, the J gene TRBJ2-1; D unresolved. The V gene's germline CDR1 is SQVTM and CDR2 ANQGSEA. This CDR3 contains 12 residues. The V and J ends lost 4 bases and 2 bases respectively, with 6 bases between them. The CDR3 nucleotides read TGCAGCGTTGTTTCCACCTACAATGAGCAGTTCTTC. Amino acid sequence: CSVVSTYNEQFF.

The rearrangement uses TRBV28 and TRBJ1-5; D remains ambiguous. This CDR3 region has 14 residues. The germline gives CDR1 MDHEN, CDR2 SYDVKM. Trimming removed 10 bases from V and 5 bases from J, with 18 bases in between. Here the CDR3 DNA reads TGTGCCACCCAGCGGCGAAACCTACATCAGCCCCAGCATTTT. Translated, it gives CATQRRNLHQPQHF.

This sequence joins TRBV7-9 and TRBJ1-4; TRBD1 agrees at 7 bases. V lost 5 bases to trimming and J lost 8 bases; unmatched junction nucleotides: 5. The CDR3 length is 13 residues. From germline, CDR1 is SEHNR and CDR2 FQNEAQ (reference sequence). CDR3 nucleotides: TGTGCCAGCAGCCAGGGGGGTAGAGAAAAACTGTTTTTT. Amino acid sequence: CASSQGGREKLFF.

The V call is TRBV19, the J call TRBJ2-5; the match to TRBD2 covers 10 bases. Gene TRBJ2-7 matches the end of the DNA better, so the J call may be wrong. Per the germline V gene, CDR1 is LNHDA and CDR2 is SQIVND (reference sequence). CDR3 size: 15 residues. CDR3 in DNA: TGTGCCAGTAGTCCTAGCGGGAGCCCCATCGGCGAGCAGTACTTC. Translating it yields CASSPSGSPIGEQYF.

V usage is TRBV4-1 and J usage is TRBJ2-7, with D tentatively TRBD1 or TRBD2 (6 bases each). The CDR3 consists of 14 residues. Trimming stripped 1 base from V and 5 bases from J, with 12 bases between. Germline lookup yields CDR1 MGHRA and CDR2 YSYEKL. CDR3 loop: CASSQVLGGHEQYF. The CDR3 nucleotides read TGCGCCAGCAGCCAAGTACTGGGGGGCCACGAGCAGTACTTC.